This T cell receptor (beta chain) was observed in a study of cytomegalovirus exposure and HLA in healthy donors. The study's findings and limits: Subsequent analysis of the 100 to 150 validation repertoires found a tendency for first-cohort TCR clusters to co-occur. The listing of roughly 160 TCR beta chains classed them as cytomegalovirus-associated. High specificity and sensitivity for cytomegalovirus status were reported for the classifier. Specific recognition of CMV antigens was confirmed in vitro for three chains (all CMV-associated).

Trimming took 4 bases from V and 5 from J; bases not matched to a gene: 1. In germline, CDR1 is LNHDA, CDR2 SQIVND (reference sequence). The CDR3 loop spans 12 amino acids. With respect to this clone: Its cognate antigen is unknown.

Profiled with immunoSEQ multiplex PCR; TCRdb holds only in-frame clones, not every one. Seen here are about 90,000 clones, roughly 83% observed once, and the top ten hold around 10%. This receptor was identified in a woman aged 18 to 35 in good health and CMV-seropositive. The chain is built from TRBV19 and TRBJ2-5; the match to TRBD1 covers 7 bases. Sample: PBMCs. CDR3 sequence (DNA): TGTGCCAGTAGTACCAGGGGGGAGACCCAGTACTTC. Protein sequence: CASSTRGETQYF.